This T cell receptor (beta chain) was obtained from a study of cytomegalovirus exposure and HLA in healthy donors. Study information: HLA-typed donors were the source of approximately 85 million unique TCRs held in an early data release.

The PCR used 60 Vbeta and 13 Jbeta primers. Sequencing was performed with immunoSEQ multiplex PCR; in TCRdb, only in-frame clones are kept and a portion is missing. The table records 150,000 to 200,000 clones, approximately 84% of them present only once. The sequenced sample consisted of PBMCs. The receptor comes from a woman aged 45-65 years in good health and CMV-seropositive.

Written as DNA, the CDR3 is TGTGCCAGTAGTATAGCCCCAGGGGCCATCCTCAATCAGCCCCAGCATTTT. As protein: CASSIAPGAILNQPQHF. The chain carries TRBV19 and TRBJ1-5, with D possibly being TRBD1 (6 bases). Germline CDR1 LNHDA, CDR2 SQIVND (reference sequence). The CDR3 has 17 residues. V was clipped by 1 base and J by 3 bases, with 16 bases between them.